Listed here are 25 T cell receptor beta chains from one sample, sequenced in a study of long-term antiretroviral therapy in people with HIV. Samples were assayed with immunoSEQ v3.0 at survey level. The table came from immunoSEQ multiplex PCR; TCRdb's copy has only in-frame clones and leaves some out. The table lists fewer than 30,000 clones, roughly 80% of them singletons. The sample here was unsorted PBMCs, taken 1.1 years before starting antiretroviral therapy. The receptors were gathered from a woman between 25 and 40 years old with HIV.

The chain combines TRBV2 with TRBJ1-3, with D maybe TRBD1 (5 bases). This CDR3 comprises 15 residues. The germline V gene has CDR1 SNHLY and CDR2 FYNNEI. V lost 2 bases, J lost 1 base, and 9 bases lay in between. CDR3 loop: CASSEQGISGNTIYF. The CDR3, as DNA: TGTGCCAGCAGTGAACAGGGCATATCTGGAAACACCATATATTTT. The variable domain in full, with the rest retrieved from reference TRBV2 and TRBJ1-3, is EPEVTQTPSHQVTQMGQEVILRCVPISNHLYFYWYRQILGQKVEFLVSFYNNEISEKSEIFDDQFSVERPDGSNFTLKIRSTKLEDSAMYFCASSEQGISGNTIYFGEGSWLTVV.

The J gene is TRBJ1-6, the V gene TRBV5-6, with a weak D call TRBD1 (6 bases). Deletions cut 0 bases from V and 9 bases from J, with 13 bases between. The CDR3 runs 15 residues. Germline V gives CDR1 SGHDT, CDR2 YYEEEE. CDR3 sequence reads: CASSLARGGGSPLHF. The CDR3 DNA follows: TGTGCCAGCAGCTTGGCCCGTGGAGGGGGTTCACCCCTCCACTTT.

The genes are TRBV7-7 and TRBJ2-3; D possibly corresponds to TRBD1 (6 bases). The length of the CDR3 is 16 residues. Germline V gives CDR1 SSHAT, CDR2 FNYEAQ (reference sequence). V was cut by 5 bases and J by 4 bases, with 19 bases left in between. The CDR3 nucleotides are TGTGCCAGCAGCCCGCTGGGAGCTGAGGGGGCAGATACGCAGTATTTT. It encodes CASSPLGAEGADTQYF. Full variable domain (rest looked up from reference TRBV7-7 and TRBJ2-3): GAGVSQSPRYKVTKRGQDVTLRCDPISSHATLYWYQQALGQGPEFLTYFNYEAQPDKSGLPSDRFSAERPEGSISTLTIQRTEQRDSAMYRCASSPLGAEGADTQYFGPGTRLTVL.

This clone turned up a few times. J is TRBJ2-7 and V is TRBV9; 7 bases agree with TRBD1. The ends lost 4 bases at V and 3 bases at J; junction bases unmatched: 4. The CDR3 is 13 residues long. Germline lookup yields CDR1 SGDLS and CDR2 YYNGEE. CDR3 amino acids: CASSLRDSYEQYF. DNA for the CDR3: TGTGCCAGCAGCCTCCGGGACAGCTACGAGCAGTACTTC.

The chain uses TRBV6-6 and TRBJ1-5; 8 bases align to TRBD1. Germline V lookup: CDR1 MNHNY, CDR2 SVGAGI (reference sequence). Trimming at V came to 10 bases and at J to 4 bases, leaving 9 bases not matched to a gene. This CDR3 region has 14 residues. CDR3 in DNA: TGTGCCACGACCAGGGGGCGCGGGAATCAGCCCCAGCATTTT. Translation gives CATTRGRGNQPQHF.

The genes are TRBV5-1 and TRBJ2-2; 8 bases are shared with TRBD1. The CDR3 contains 18 residues. Germline V gene sequence: CDR1 SGHRS, CDR2 YFSETQ. The trim removed 3 bases at V and 5 bases at J, leaving 15 bases unmatched. CDR3 residues: CASSSEGQGAKGTGELFF. The CDR3 region has the DNA TGCGCCAGCAGCTCCGAAGGGCAGGGGGCGAAAGGGACCGGGGAGCTGTTTTTT.

This chain links TRBV6-9 with TRBJ1-2, with 7 bases matching TRBD1. Germline CDR1 MNHGY, CDR2 SVAAGI. This CDR3 is 14 amino acids long. The V and J ends lost 4 bases and 4 bases, in that order; junction bases with no gene match: 6. The CDR3 is CASSSRGLGYGYTF. Written as DNA, the CDR3 is TGTGCCAGCAGTTCAAGGGGGCTGGGCTATGGCTACACCTTC.

The chain uses TRBV19 and TRBJ1-4; a weak D match, TRBD1 (6 bases). The CDR3 contains 13 residues. In germline, CDR1 is LNHDA, CDR2 SQIVND (reference sequence). Trimming took off 6 bases at V and 7 bases at J, with 12 bases between the two ends. This CDR3 reads CASRGGSGEKLFF. DNA for the CDR3: TGTGCCAGTAGAGGGGGGAGCGGTGAAAAACTGTTTTTT. The full variable domain, in which reference TRBV19 and TRBJ1-4 provide the parts outside the CDR3, is DGGITQSPKYLFRKEGQNVTLSCEQNLNHDAMYWYRQDPGQGLRLIYYSQIVNDFQKGDIAEGYSVSREKKESFPLTVTSAQKNPTAFYLCASRGGSGEKLFFGSGTQLSVL.

The chain combines TRBV7-9 with TRBJ2-2, with 10 bases identical to TRBD1. The CDR3 is 16 amino acids. CDR1 and CDR2 (germline): SEHNR, FQNEAQ (reference sequence). Unmatched junction bases numbered 9, after V lost 8 bases and J lost 3 bases. CDR3 region: CASLNRGTGDTGELFF. Written as DNA, the CDR3 is TGTGCCAGCCTCAACCGCGGGACAGGGGACACCGGGGAGCTGTTTTTT.

The genes are TRBV7-2 and TRBJ1-1; TRBD1 aligns across 8 bases. CDR1 and CDR2 from the germline V gene are SGHTA and FQGNSA. With V trimmed by 5 bases and J by 5 bases, 4 bases remained unmatched. This CDR3 is built from 13 residues. This CDR3 is CASSNTGGTEAFF. CDR3 in DNA: TGTGCCAGCAGCAACACAGGGGGAACTGAAGCTTTCTTT.

The chain employs TRBV7-3 and TRBJ2-1, with a tentative D call TRBD2 (6 bases). Germline assignment: CDR1 SGHTA and CDR2 FQGTGA. The ends were cut back, 2 bases at V and 5 bases at J, with 16 bases in the middle. CDR3 size: 16 residues. The CDR3 is CASSLGSTLADNEQFF. CDR3 coding DNA: TGTGCCAGCAGCTTAGGTAGCACACTAGCAGACAATGAGCAGTTCTTC.

The chain recombines TRBV6-6 with TRBJ1-2; D gene unclear. Germline CDR1 MNHNY, CDR2 SVGAGI (reference sequence). This CDR3 contains 11 residues. The ends were cut back, 2 bases at V and 8 bases at J, with 6 bases in the middle. The CDR3 spells CASSYDTGYTF. The CDR3 nucleotides read TGTGCCAGCAGTTACGATACCGGCTACACCTTC.

This sequence joins TRBV5-1 and TRBJ2-3, with TRBD1 matching over 7 bases. V was clipped by 2 bases and J by 2 bases; unmatched bases: 8. The CDR3 loop spans 16 amino acids. Germline CDR1 SGHRS, CDR2 YFSETQ. Here the CDR3 reads CASSFSRQGNTDTQYF. In DNA, the CDR3 is TGCGCCAGCAGCTTTTCCCGACAGGGTAACACAGATACGCAGTATTTT.

The chain couples TRBV30 to TRBJ2-1; D uncertain. The CDR3 length is 11 residues. Trimming took 4 bases from V and 4 from J, leaving 5 bases between them. Per germline, CDR1 GTSNPN and CDR2 SVGIG (reference sequence). Here the CDR3 reads CAWKGYNEQFF. The CDR3 DNA reads TGTGCCTGGAAAGGTTACAATGAGCAGTTCTTC.

The V call is TRBV11-2, the J call TRBJ1-3, with TRBD1 matching 7 bases. With 2 bases clipped from V and 0 bases from J, the junction kept 7 bases outside the gene matches. The CDR3 is 17 residues long. Germline CDR1 SGHAT, CDR2 FQNNGV. This CDR3 reads CASSLRTGARSGNTIYF. The CDR3, as DNA: TGTGCCAGCAGCTTAAGAACAGGGGCTCGCTCTGGAAACACCATATATTTT.

The chain couples TRBV6-5 to TRBJ2-5; perhaps TRBD2 as D (6 bases). From germline, CDR1 is MNHEY and CDR2 SVGAGI. V was shortened by 2 bases and J by 4 bases, with 17 bases between the two germline ends. The CDR3 contains 16 residues. CDR3 nucleotide sequence: TGTGCCAGCAGTTACGCGTTACGGGGGTCCGGAGAGACCCAGTACTTC. It is translated as CASSYALRGSGETQYF.

J is TRBJ1-2 and V is TRBV5-4, with D tentatively TRBD1 (6 bases). Trimming pared 0 bases from V and 5 bases from J, leaving 11 bases between. The CDR3 has 14 residues. Germline assignment: CDR1 SGHNT and CDR2 YYREEE (reference sequence). CDR3 nucleotide sequence: TGTGCCAGCAGCTTGGAAACAGGGTGGTATGGCTACACCTTC. It is translated as CASSLETGWYGYTF.

A few counts support this clone. The rearrangement joins TRBV4-2 to TRBJ2-3; 10 nucleotides align to TRBD1. V gave up 2 bases and J gave up 4 bases; unmatched junction bases: 6. The V gene's germline CDR1 is LGHNA and CDR2 YNFKEQ. The CDR3 consists of 16 residues. CDR3 loop: CASSQSGTGEPDTQYF. The CDR3 bases are TGTGCCAGCAGCCAATCCGGGACAGGGGAACCAGATACGCAGTATTTT.

V is TRBV28 and J is TRBJ1-6; a weak D match, TRBD1 (6 bases). The ends were cut back, 5 bases at V and 0 bases at J, with 11 bases in the middle. The CDR3 is 16 residues long. Germline V gives CDR1 MDHEN, CDR2 SYDVKM. DNA of the CDR3: TGTGCCAGCAGTCCACAGGGCAGCTCCTATAATTCACCCCTCCACTTT. This codes for CASSPQGSSYNSPLHF.

The chain combines TRBV5-1 with TRBJ2-5; tentatively, D is TRBD1 or TRBD2 (6 bases each). CDR3 length: 16 residues. CDR1 is SGHRS, CDR2 YFSETQ, per germline. Trimming removed 2 bases at V and 1 base at J, with 15 bases between. CDR3 nucleotide sequence: TGCGCCAGCAGCTTATCGGGGGCGCAGGTCCAAGAGACCCAGTACTTC. Translation: CASSLSGAQVQETQYF.

This clone was recorded once. The rearrangement joins TRBV7-7 to TRBJ2-5; D is perhaps TRBD2 (5 bases). Germline V gene data show CDR1 as SSHAT and CDR2 as FNYEAQ (reference sequence). The V end was cut by 2 bases, the J end by 7 bases, with 11 bases between. This CDR3 contains 13 residues. CDR3 nucleotides: TGTGCCAGCAGCTTAAGTAACGAGGGGACCCAGTACTTC. Its translation is CASSLSNEGTQYF.

This clone appeared a single time. V is TRBV5-1 and J is TRBJ2-5, with D unresolved. V gave up 5 bases and J gave up 5 bases, with 13 bases separating them. Germline lookup yields CDR1 SGHRS and CDR2 YFSETQ. This CDR3 comprises 13 residues. The CDR3 is CASSSSSIETQYF. The CDR3 coding sequence is TGCGCCAGCAGTAGTAGTAGCATCGAGACCCAGTACTTC. Looking up the rest from reference TRBV5-1 and TRBJ2-5 gives the full variable domain: KAGVTQTPRYLIKTRGQQVTLSCSPISGHRSVSWYQQTPGQGLQFLFEYFSETQRNKGNFPGRFSGRQFSNSRSEMNVSTLELGDSALYLCASSSSSIETQYFGPGTRLLVL.

The chain joins TRBV14 to TRBJ1-3; D not certain. Germline lookup yields CDR1 SGHDN and CDR2 FVKESK. Trimming removed 4 bases at V and 3 bases at J, with 10 bases between. The CDR3 has 14 residues. CDR3 protein: CASSRDTIGNTIYF. CDR3 DNA sequence: TGTGCCAGCAGCCGTGACACGATTGGAAACACCATATATTTT.

The chain employs TRBV5-4 and TRBJ1-4; possibly TRBD1 for D (5 bases). The CDR3 covers 17 residues. Trimming removed 4 bases from V and 2 bases from J, with 18 bases in between. The V gene's germline CDR1 is SGHNT and CDR2 YYREEE (reference sequence). This CDR3 reads CASSAGSPGYTNEKLFF. CDR3 sequence (DNA): TGTGCCAGCAGCGCGGGGAGCCCAGGGTACACTAATGAAAAACTGTTTTTT. Variable domain in full (rest from reference TRBV5-4 and TRBJ1-4): ETGVTQSPTHLIKTRGQQVTLRCSSQSGHNTVSWYQQALGQGPQFIFQYYREEENGRGNFPPRFSGLQFPNYSSELNVNALELDDSALYLCASSAGSPGYTNEKLFFGSGTQLSVL.

The chain recombines TRBV5-1 with TRBJ2-5, with TRBD2 as a possible D gene (6 bases). The V gene's germline CDR1 is SGHRS and CDR2 YFSETQ. V was clipped by 2 bases and J by 0 bases, with 17 bases between them. The CDR3 extends over 17 amino acids. In DNA, the CDR3 is TGCGCCAGCAGCTTCCTTTCGGGCGGGAAGTACCAAGAGACCCAGTACTTC. Its translation is CASSFLSGGKYQETQYF.